One and the same sample provided the 27 T cell receptor beta chains below, sequenced in a study of blood T cells in healthy people across ages. The authors ran a second PCR of 7 to 11 cycles using a sample-barcoded 5' primer and a J-beta primer mix. TCRdb re-called the 5' RACE reads with MiXCR, one entry per CDR3 protein. Among roughly 1,300,000 distinct CDR3 sequences listed, around 59% were seen once. Sequencing used blood. Receptors originate from a man younger than 30 in good health.

In this sample, this clonotype turned up a few times. This chain connects TRBV11-2 to TRBJ2-5; 8 nucleotides agree with TRBD2. CDR1 is SGHAT, CDR2 FQNNGV, per germline. The V gene end was trimmed by 8 bases and the J gene end by 7 bases; junction bases not matched to a gene: 12. The CDR3 totals 14 residues. The CDR3 loop reads CASAAGGFIRTQYF. The CDR3 DNA is TGTGCCAGCGCGGCGGGGGGCTTTATCCGGACCCAGTACTTC.

The V gene is TRBV6-5, the J gene TRBJ2-7; D gene uncertain. Trimming cost V 7 bases and J 6 bases, with 13 bases left between them. The CDR3 is made up of 12 amino acids. Germline CDR1 reads MNHEY; CDR2 reads SVGAGI. CDR3 residues: CASTSSLGEQYF. The CDR3 bases are TGTGCCAGCACGTCTTCTCTTGGCGAGCAGTACTTC.

V usage is TRBV30 and J usage is TRBJ2-7, with unresolved D. Germline assignment: CDR1 GTSNPN and CDR2 SVGIG (reference sequence). The CDR3 runs to 12 residues. V was cut by 3 bases and J by 2 bases, with 8 bases left in between. The CDR3 DNA is TGTGCCTGGAGCGACAAGACCTACGAGCAGTACTTC. Translation gives CAWSDKTYEQYF.

This clonotype was counted at least ten times. The V gene is TRBV4-1, the J gene TRBJ2-7; D is undetermined. Looked up from germline, CDR1 is MGHRA and CDR2 is YSYEKL. This CDR3 has 13 amino acids. Trimming stripped 4 bases from V and 2 bases from J, with 9 bases between. The CDR3 protein is CASSRTETYEQYF. CDR3 nucleotide sequence: TGCGCCAGCAGCCGCACTGAAACCTACGAGCAGTACTTC.

This clonotype was seen a single time. The chain has TRBV7-2 and TRBJ1-4; 8 positions match TRBD1. Trimming removed 5 bases from V and 10 bases from J; junction bases left unmatched: 12. The germline gives CDR1 SGHTA, CDR2 FQGNSA. There are 15 residues in the CDR3. Here the CDR3 DNA reads TGTGCCAGCAGCATCGCCCCGACAGGGGAGGGAAAACTGTTTTTT. Its translation is CASSIAPTGEGKLFF.

This clonotype appeared many times. This chain connects TRBV7-9 to TRBJ1-2; a weak D match, TRBD1 (5 bases). This CDR3 has 12 amino acids. The germline gives CDR1 SEHNR, CDR2 FQNEAQ (reference sequence). Trimming removed 5 bases at V and 8 bases at J, with 12 bases between. The CDR3 bases are TGTGCCAGCAGCCCTGGGGCCGGGGGCTACACCTTC. As protein: CASSPGAGGYTF.

V and J are TRBV12-3 or TRBV12-4 and TRBJ2-7; D remains ambiguous. The CDR3 is 12 amino acids. Trimming cost V 6 bases and J 3 bases, with 9 bases left between them. DNA of the CDR3: TGTGCCAGCAGAGGACGGAACTACGAGCAGTACTTC. Its translation is CASRGRNYEQYF.

This clonotype was seen a handful of times. V gene TRBV6-5 combines with J gene TRBJ2-1, with unresolved D. Germline V gene sequence: CDR1 MNHEY, CDR2 SVGAGI. This CDR3 is built from 14 residues. Trimming took off 4 bases at V and 1 base at J, with 8 bases between the two ends. CDR3 sequence (DNA): TGTGCCAGCAGTTCGGGTTATTCCTACAATGAGCAGTTCTTC. This gives the protein CASSSGYSYNEQFF.

This clonotype has only one observation. CDR3 amino acids: CAWSIRVHEINSPLHF. In DNA form, the CDR3 reads TGTGCCTGGAGCATCAGGGTTCACGAGATTAATTCACCCCTCCACTTT. The chain is built from TRBV30 and TRBJ1-6, with D maybe TRBD1 (5 bases). CDR1 and CDR2 (germline): GTSNPN, SVGIG (reference sequence). CDR3 size: 16 residues. Trimming took off 3 bases at V and 6 bases at J, with 18 bases between the two ends. Supplemented by reference TRBV30 and TRBJ1-6, the full variable domain reads SQTIHQWPATLVQPVGSPLSLECTVEGTSNPNLYWYRQAAGRGLQLLFYSVGIGQISSEVPQNLSASRPQDRQFILSSKKLLLSDSGFYLCAWSIRVHEINSPLHFGNGTRLTVT.

This clonotype was observed a single time. This chain links TRBV10-2 with TRBJ1-1; D is unclear. V lost 6 bases and J 1 base, leaving 9 bases between the germline ends. This CDR3 contains 13 residues. The germline V gene has CDR1 WSHSY and CDR2 SAAADI. As DNA, the CDR3 is TGCGCCAGCAGGGAACAGCCGAACACTGAAGCTTTCTTT. Its protein product is CASREQPNTEAFF.

This clonotype was counted a few times. V is TRBV29-1 and J is TRBJ2-1; 7 nucleotides match TRBD2. After removal of 3 bases from V and 8 bases from J, the junction contained 10 bases not matched to a gene. CDR1 and CDR2 from the germline V gene are SQVTM and ANQGSEA. This CDR3 region has 14 residues. CDR3 in amino acids: CSVESSGISDEQFF. For the CDR3, the DNA is TGCAGCGTTGAGTCCAGCGGGATATCTGATGAGCAGTTCTTC.

V is TRBV15 and J is TRBJ2-5; D uncertain. Germline loops: CDR1 LNHNV, CDR2 YYDKDF (reference sequence). The germline V and J ends were trimmed by 3 bases and 12 bases, with 14 bases remaining between them. The CDR3 spans 12 residues. The CDR3 loop is CATSSDHAREYF. In nucleotides, the CDR3 is TGTGCCACCAGCAGTGATCACGCCCGGGAGTACTTC.

This chain connects TRBV5-5 to TRBJ2-5; D unresolved. CDR1 and CDR2 from the germline V gene are SGHKS and YYEKEE (reference sequence). Trimming pared 1 base from V and 1 base from J, leaving 5 bases between. The CDR3 consists of 13 residues. The CDR3 DNA sequence: TGTGCCAGCAGCTTGATTAGCCAAGAGACCCAGTACTTC. Translation gives CASSLISQETQYF.

This clonotype was seen a few times. The rearrangement uses TRBV4-1 and TRBJ1-6, with unresolved D. The CDR3 contains 14 residues. V was trimmed by 0 bases and J by 15 bases, leaving 15 bases between them. Germline V lookup: CDR1 MGHRA, CDR2 YSYEKL. CDR3 in DNA: TGCGCCAGCAGCCAAGAGCTAGTAACCGAAGACCTCCACTTT. This sequence encodes CASSQELVTEDLHF.

The sample holds one count of this clonotype. The rearrangement links TRBV6-1 to TRBJ1-2; TRBD1 aligns across 8 bases. There are 16 residues in the CDR3. V was clipped by 1 base and J by 6 bases; unmatched bases: 10. The germline gives CDR1 MNHNS, CDR2 SASEGT. The CDR3 nucleotides read TGTGCCAGCAGTGAAGAGGTGCAGGGGGCGCGCGATGGCTACACCTTC. Protein product: CASSEEVQGARDGYTF.

The V call is TRBV4-3, the J call TRBJ2-7; D gene uncertain. CDR3 size: 13 residues. V was clipped by 0 bases and J by 7 bases, with 10 bases between them. Germline CDR1 reads LGHNA; CDR2 reads YSLEER. The chain's CDR3 is CASSQEWGGEQYF. Here the CDR3 DNA reads TGCGCCAGCAGCCAAGAGTGGGGTGGGGAGCAGTACTTC.

V is TRBV15 and J is TRBJ1-5; D gene ambiguous. Germline loops: CDR1 LNHNV, CDR2 YYDKDF (reference sequence). The CDR3 consists of 13 residues. Trimming took 0 bases from V and 10 from J, leaving 10 bases between them. CDR3 nucleotide sequence: TGTGCCACCAGCAGAGATCACGGGTCTCCCCAGCATTTT. It yields the protein CATSRDHGSPQHF.

In its sample, this clonotype was seen a few times. This chain connects TRBV18 to TRBJ2-1, with unresolved D. V gave up 3 bases and J gave up 4 bases, with 7 bases separating them. The CDR3 has 13 amino acids. Looked up from germline, CDR1 is KGHSH and CDR2 is LQKENI. The CDR3 DNA is TGTGCCAGCTCACCGCTCCAGTACAATGAGCAGTTCTTC. It encodes CASSPLQYNEQFF.

The rearrangement joins TRBV5-6 to TRBJ2-7, with a possible D match to TRBD1 (6 bases). Germline V CDR1 and CDR2: SGHDT, YYEEEE. Between the trimmed V and J ends, which lost 5 bases and 2 bases, there was a span of 17 bases. This CDR3 has 15 residues. CDR3 residues: CASSQGQPYPYEQYF. Written as DNA, the CDR3 is TGTGCCAGCAGTCAGGGACAACCCTATCCCTACGAGCAGTACTTC.

The rearrangement joins TRBV20-1 to TRBJ1-2, with TRBD1 as a possible D gene (6 bases). This CDR3 has 12 residues. V was pared by 3 bases and J by 6 bases, with 11 bases between. Germline loops: CDR1 DFQATT, CDR2 SNEGSKA (reference sequence). The CDR3 coding sequence is TGCAGTGCTAGGACAGGTTTTGATGGCTACACCTTC. It yields the protein CSARTGFDGYTF.

This clonotype was observed a handful of times. This rearrangement joins TRBV9 to TRBJ1-1, with 11 bases fitting TRBD1. In germline, CDR1 is SGDLS, CDR2 YYNGEE. The CDR3 sequence is 14 residues long. V lost 4 bases and J lost 6; bases outside the gene matches: 5. CDR3 bases: TGTGCCAGCAGCAAACCGGGACAGGGGGCTGAAGCTTTCTTT. It is translated as CASSKPGQGAEAFF.

Written as DNA, the CDR3 is TGTGCCACCAGCAGAGATGAGGATTTAGCTAGAAAGACCCAGTACTTC. Translation gives CATSRDEDLARKTQYF. The V gene is TRBV15, the J gene TRBJ2-5; D remains ambiguous. V lost 0 bases to trimming and J lost 6 bases, with 17 bases between them. The CDR3 extends over 16 amino acids. Per the germline V gene, CDR1 is LNHNV and CDR2 is YYDKDF (reference sequence).

This clonotype was detected only a few times. A read error may account for a junction end that differs from germline. J is TRBJ1-2 and V is TRBV20-1; D is undetermined. Germline V gene sequence: CDR1 DFQATT, CDR2 SNEGSKA (reference sequence). This CDR3 has 15 amino acids. The CDR3 DNA is TGCGGTGCTCCTTCGATCAAGGGTTCAGAATATGGCTACACCTTC. Translating it yields CGAPSIKGSEYGYTF.

The chain joins TRBV15 to TRBJ1-4, with unresolved D. V lost 6 bases to trimming and J lost 8 bases, with 10 bases between them. Germline CDR1 is LNHNV and CDR2 is YYDKDF (reference sequence). This CDR3 spans 12 amino acids. CDR3 DNA sequence: TGTGCCACCAGTATGGATGGGGAAAAACTGTTTTTT. Amino acids: CATSMDGEKLFF.

The CDR3 sequence: CASSFVGTVSYEQYF. The CDR3 region has the DNA TGCGCCAGCAGCTTTGTAGGTACAGTCTCCTACGAGCAGTACTTC. The chain links TRBV5-1 to TRBJ2-7; D unresolved. The CDR3 has 15 amino acids. Deletions cut 2 bases from V and 0 bases from J, with 12 bases between. From germline, CDR1 is SGHRS and CDR2 YFSETQ.

The chain joins TRBV9 to TRBJ2-5; weak D call: TRBD1 (6 bases). The assigned J gene may be wrong: the sequence end matches TRBJ2-7 better. CDR1 and CDR2 from the germline V gene are SGDLS and YYNGEE. This CDR3 is 15 amino acids long. CDR3 residues: CASSVAGQPCYEQYF. CDR3 DNA: TGTGCCAGCAGCGTAGCCGGACAGCCCTGCTACGAGCAGTACTTC.

This chain connects TRBV20-1 to TRBJ2-7; 9 nucleotides align to TRBD1. Trimming at V came to 6 bases and at J to 4 bases, leaving 7 bases not matched to a gene. This CDR3 is built from 13 residues. In germline, CDR1 is DFQATT, CDR2 SNEGSKA (reference sequence). The chain's CDR3 is CSAAGTGFYEQYF. CDR3 bases: TGCAGTGCAGCCGGGACAGGGTTTTACGAGCAGTACTTC.